The sequence of this T cell receptor (beta chain) was determined in a study of spatial heterogeneity in lung cancer. Time point described: sample taken at primary tumor resection. Sequencing of whole RNA from tumor, nontumor lung or frozen PBMC involved no sorting. TCRdb used MiXCR to reprocess the 5' RACE reads, holding one entry per CDR3 protein. The sample records 20,000 to 25,000 distinct CDR3 sequences, about 4.7% being singletons. This clonotype was seen at least ten times. CDR3 length equals 18 residues. The sample consisted of PBMCs, taken at surgery. The receptor was isolated from a male donor with early-stage non-small cell lung cancer. The chain links TRBV21-1 to TRBJ2-3; the D segment call TRBD1 is taken from the table without a DNA check. TRBV21-1 is a pseudogene segment. The CDR3 bases are TGTGCCAGCAGCCTCCGCCATCACAGGGGGCGAAGCACAGATACGCAGTATTTT. Its protein is CASSLRHHRGRSTDTQYF.